A selection of T cell receptor beta chains follows, all from one sample in a study of CD4 T cells in relation to SARS-CoV-2 and coronaviruses. The repertoire was sequenced with immunoSEQ multiplex PCR; TCRdb's copy has only in-frame clones and lacks some. In the table there are tens of thousands of clones, roughly 80% of which are singletons. Their antigens remain unidentified. Sequencing was done on a sample of CD4+ T cells from PBMCs, cultured in vitro. These receptors were obtained from a human donor in good health. CDR3s include the opening cysteine and the closing phenylalanine or tryptophan. The order of the fields is J gene, D gene, clone size, V gene, CDR3 DNA, CDR3 protein. D genes are given only for firm matches. Clone sizes are given selectively: once, few, many, or a class where the clone is expanded.

j_call: TRBJ2-7; d_call: -; clone_size: -; v_call: TRBV15; cdr3_nt: TGTGCCACCAGCAGGAAGCCGGGACTCTCATCCTACGAGCAGTACTTC; cdr3_aa: CATSRKPGLSSYEQYF
j_call: TRBJ2-1; d_call: TRBD1; clone_size: -; v_call: TRBV24-1; cdr3_nt: TGTGCCACCAGTGATTCGGGACAGTACCCCTACAATGAGCAGTTCTTC; cdr3_aa: CATSDSGQYPYNEQFF
j_call: TRBJ1-3; d_call: -; clone_size: -; v_call: TRBV30; cdr3_nt: TGTGCCTGGAGGGGCTCACAGGCCGTCTCTGGAAACACCATATATTTT; cdr3_aa: CAWRGSQAVSGNTIYF
j_call: TRBJ2-7; d_call: TRBD1; clone_size: -; v_call: TRBV18; cdr3_nt: TGTGCCAGCTCACCAGACAGGGGGCGTCGGCGCGAGCAGTACTTC; cdr3_aa: CASSPDRGRRREQYF
j_call: TRBJ1-5; d_call: -; clone_size: -; v_call: TRBV19; cdr3_nt: TGTGCCAGTAGTATTAGGGGGGGACGGACTAGCAATCAGCCCCAGCATTTT; cdr3_aa: CASSIRGGRTSNQPQHF
j_call: TRBJ2-7; d_call: -; clone_size: -; v_call: TRBV11-2; cdr3_nt: TGTGCCAGCAGCTTAGGGGCCAAGATCGGCCTCTCCTACGAGCAGTACTTC; cdr3_aa: CASSLGAKIGLSYEQYF
j_call: TRBJ1-2; d_call: TRBD1; clone_size: -; v_call: TRBV6-6; cdr3_nt: TGTGCCAGCAGTCCAACAGGGGGACGAAGCTATGGCTACACCTTC; cdr3_aa: CASSPTGGRSYGYTF
j_call: TRBJ1-1; d_call: -; clone_size: -; v_call: TRBV9; cdr3_nt: TGTGCCAGCAGCCCCCGGGGGTATAGGAATGAAGCTTTCTTT; cdr3_aa: CASSPRGYRNEAFF
j_call: TRBJ2-3; d_call: TRBD1; clone_size: -; v_call: TRBV5-1; cdr3_nt: TGCGCCAGCAGCTTGGCGGGACAGGGGGCGAGAGATACGCAGTATTTT; cdr3_aa: CASSLAGQGARDTQYF
j_call: TRBJ2-1; d_call: -; clone_size: -; v_call: TRBV5-3; cdr3_nt: TGTGCCAGAAGCATACAGGGAAGCTCCTACAATGAGCAGTTCTTC; cdr3_aa: CARSIQGSSYNEQFF
j_call: TRBJ2-3; d_call: -; clone_size: -; v_call: TRBV11-1; cdr3_nt: TGTGCCAGCACGCGGGGTAGCGTCACAGATACGCAGTATTTT; cdr3_aa: CASTRGSVTDTQYF
j_call: TRBJ1-1; d_call: TRBD1; clone_size: -; v_call: TRBV11-1; cdr3_nt: TGTGCCAGCAGCTTAGGACAGGGGGCAACTGAAGCTTTCTTT; cdr3_aa: CASSLGQGATEAFF
j_call: TRBJ2-7; d_call: -; clone_size: -; v_call: TRBV7-8; cdr3_nt: TGTGCCAGCAGCGCGGGGACAATCTCCTACGAGCAGTACTTC; cdr3_aa: CASSAGTISYEQYF
j_call: TRBJ1-1; d_call: -; clone_size: -; v_call: TRBV5-8; cdr3_nt: TGTGCCAGCAGCTACATCAGGGCGGAGGCTTTCTTT; cdr3_aa: CASSYIRAEAFF
j_call: TRBJ1-6; d_call: -; clone_size: -; v_call: TRBV14; cdr3_nt: TGTGCCAGCAGCCAAGAACGGGGGTCACCCCTCCACTTT; cdr3_aa: CASSQERGSPLHF
j_call: TRBJ2-3; d_call: TRBD2; clone_size: -; v_call: TRBV7-9; cdr3_nt: TGTGCCAGCAGCCTTAGGCGGGAGAGCACAGATACGCAGTATTTT; cdr3_aa: CASSLRRESTDTQYF
j_call: TRBJ2-3; d_call: TRBD2; clone_size: -; v_call: TRBV6-5; cdr3_nt: TGTGCCAGCAGTTACTCCGGCGGGGGGATATCAGATACGCAGTATTTT; cdr3_aa: CASSYSGGGISDTQYF
j_call: TRBJ2-7; d_call: -; clone_size: -; v_call: TRBV6-5; cdr3_nt: TGTGCCAGCAATCCCACCCTGACAGCCGAGCAGTACTTC; cdr3_aa: CASNPTLTAEQYF
j_call: TRBJ1-2; d_call: -; clone_size: -; v_call: TRBV6-5; cdr3_nt: TGTGCCAGCAGTCGACGGGGGTATGGCTACACCTTC; cdr3_aa: CASSRRGYGYTF
j_call: TRBJ2-2; d_call: -; clone_size: -; v_call: TRBV5-1; cdr3_nt: TGCGCCAGCAGCTTGATCCCGGGTTTCGGGGAGCTGTTTTTT; cdr3_aa: CASSLIPGFGELFF
j_call: TRBJ1-1; d_call: -; clone_size: few; v_call: TRBV7-3; cdr3_nt: TGTGCCAGCAGCTTAAGGGGAGGAGATACTGAAGCTTTCTTT; cdr3_aa: CASSLRGGDTEAFF
j_call: TRBJ2-1; d_call: TRBD1; clone_size: -; v_call: TRBV14; cdr3_nt: TGTGCCAGCAGCCAAGACTCGGGACAGGCGCAGTTCTTC; cdr3_aa: CASSQDSGQAQFF
j_call: TRBJ1-6; d_call: -; clone_size: -; v_call: TRBV19; cdr3_nt: TGTGCCAGTAGTCGACGGGACACAGATTCACCCCTCCACTTT; cdr3_aa: CASSRRDTDSPLHF
j_call: TRBJ2-1; d_call: TRBD2; clone_size: -; v_call: TRBV4-2; cdr3_nt: TGTGCCAGCAGCCAAGATCATTGGACTAGCGGGTTCTCCTACAATGAGCAGTTCTTC; cdr3_aa: CASSQDHWTSGFSYNEQFF
j_call: TRBJ2-7; d_call: TRBD1; clone_size: -; v_call: TRBV27; cdr3_nt: TGTGCCAGCAGTTTAGGTGGACAGGGCCGGTCCTACGAGCAGTACTTC; cdr3_aa: CASSLGGQGRSYEQYF
j_call: TRBJ2-5; d_call: -; clone_size: -; v_call: TRBV7-9; cdr3_nt: TGTGCCAGCAGCTTAGTACAGGGACAAGAGACCCAGTACTTC; cdr3_aa: CASSLVQGQETQYF
j_call: TRBJ1-3; d_call: -; clone_size: -; v_call: TRBV2; cdr3_nt: TGTGCCAGCAGTGAAGGGGCTCGTCGGGGAAACACCATATATTTT; cdr3_aa: CASSEGARRGNTIYF
j_call: TRBJ2-7; d_call: TRBD2; clone_size: -; v_call: TRBV29-1; cdr3_nt: TGCAGCGTTGTCGGGGGGTACGAGCAGTACTTC; cdr3_aa: CSVVGGYEQYF
j_call: TRBJ2-1; d_call: -; clone_size: -; v_call: TRBV28; cdr3_nt: TGTGCCAGCAGTTTACTGGCTGCGGGGCCCTACAATGAGCAGTTCTTC; cdr3_aa: CASSLLAAGPYNEQFF
j_call: TRBJ1-1; d_call: -; clone_size: -; v_call: TRBV2; cdr3_nt: TGTGCCAGCAGTGAAGCGATGAGAGGTGATGAAGCTTTCTTT; cdr3_aa: CASSEAMRGDEAFF
j_call: TRBJ1-4; d_call: TRBD1; clone_size: few; v_call: TRBV6-5; cdr3_nt: TGTGCCAGCAGCCCCGGGACAGGGGGAGAAAAACTGTTTTTT; cdr3_aa: CASSPGTGGEKLFF
j_call: TRBJ2-1; d_call: -; clone_size: -; v_call: TRBV10-3; cdr3_nt: TGTGCCATCAGTGAGCAACGTACAGAGCAGTTCTTC; cdr3_aa: CAISEQRTEQFF
j_call: TRBJ2-7; d_call: TRBD1; clone_size: few; v_call: TRBV5-1; cdr3_nt: TGCGCCAGCAGCTCACGGGACAGCTCCTACGAGCAGTACTTC; cdr3_aa: CASSSRDSSYEQYF
j_call: TRBJ2-7; d_call: -; clone_size: -; v_call: TRBV10-3; cdr3_nt: TGTGCCGCCCAGCGGGACAGATCCTACGAGCAGTACTTC; cdr3_aa: CAAQRDRSYEQYF
j_call: TRBJ2-2; d_call: -; clone_size: -; v_call: TRBV6-1; cdr3_nt: TGTGCCAGCAGTGATTCGGGAGCACCCGGGGGCGGGGAGCTGTTTTTT; cdr3_aa: CASSDSGAPGGGELFF
j_call: TRBJ2-3; d_call: TRBD1; clone_size: -; v_call: TRBV20-1; cdr3_nt: TGCAGTGCTAGTAAACCGGGACAGGGGTTCACAGATACGCAGTATTTT; cdr3_aa: CSASKPGQGFTDTQYF
j_call: TRBJ1-3; d_call: -; clone_size: -; v_call: TRBV7-9; cdr3_nt: TGTGCCAGCAGCTTATCTATCCCTGGAAACACCATATATTTT; cdr3_aa: CASSLSIPGNTIYF
j_call: TRBJ1-2; d_call: -; clone_size: -; v_call: TRBV2; cdr3_nt: TGTGCCAGCAGTTTGAGGGTCGACTATGGCTACACCTTC; cdr3_aa: CASSLRVDYGYTF